These T cell receptor beta chains were read from a single sample in a study of blood T cell repertoires in COVID-19. The method was immunoSEQ multiplex PCR; TCRdb's version includes in-frame clones alone and lacks a portion of them. Of roughly 190,000 clones listed, roughly 89% are singletons. The sample taken for sequencing was PBMCs or T cells enriched from blood (not recorded which). These receptors were obtained from a woman in her twenties or thirties who had been exposed to COVID-19. CDR3s include the opening cysteine and the closing phenylalanine or tryptophan. The order of the fields is J gene, V gene, clone size, D gene, CDR3 protein, CDR3 DNA. The D gene is left open where the match is weak. A row's size may be missing; if present it is once, few, many or a size class.

TRBJ1-5,TRBV19,NA,NA,CASSIDYTVRQPQHF,TGTGCCAGTAGTATAGATTACACAGTCAGGCAGCCCCAGCATTTT
TRBJ1-6,TRBV19,NA,NA,CASMGPGGDLVLHF,TGTGCCAGTATGGGACCGGGAGGCGATTTGGTCCTCCACTTT
TRBJ1-1,TRBV6-2/TRBV6-3,NA,NA,CASSYSPTEAFF,TGTGCCAGCAGTTACTCCCCGACTGAAGCTTTCTTT
TRBJ1-3,TRBV10-1,NA,TRBD1,CASSGGGPGNTIYF,TGCGCCAGCAGTGGAGGGGGCCCTGGAAACACCATATATTTT
TRBJ1-1,TRBV5-6,NA,NA,CASSLGTRTMNTEAFF,TGTGCCAGCAGCCTGGGGACACGCACCATGAACACTGAAGCTTTCTTT
TRBJ2-5,TRBV14,NA,NA,CASSQVQGITQYF,TGTGCCAGCAGCCAAGTTCAGGGTATAACCCAGTACTTC
TRBJ2-7,TRBV6-5,NA,TRBD1,CASTPPGTGGEGQYF,TGTGCCAGCACCCCCCCCGGGACAGGGGGCGAAGGGCAGTACTTC
TRBJ1-2,TRBV20-1,NA,NA,CSATRNYGYTF,TGCAGTGCTACGAGGAACTATGGCTACACCTTC
TRBJ2-1,TRBV27,NA,NA,CASSYGGQLYNEQFF,TGTGCCAGCAGCTACGGGGGACAGCTATACAATGAGCAGTTCTTC
TRBJ2-1,TRBV10-3,NA,TRBD2,CAISPRLATDEQFF,TGTGCCATCAGCCCAAGACTAGCGACGGATGAGCAGTTCTTC
TRBJ1-3,TRBV21-1,few,NA,CASSCTSGNTIYF,TGTGCCAGCAGCTGCACTTCTGGAAACACCATATATTTT
TRBJ1-5,TRBV12-3/TRBV12-4,NA,NA,CASTWGGGQPQHF,TGTGCCAGCACCTGGGGGGGTGGTCAGCCCCAGCATTTT
TRBJ1-2,TRBV12-3/TRBV12-4,NA,NA,CASRDGGNYGYTF,TGTGCCAGCAGAGACGGGGGTAACTATGGCTACACCTTC
TRBJ1-2,TRBV3-1/TRBV3-2,NA,NA,CASSRDTYGYTF,TGTGCCAGCAGCCGGGACACCTATGGCTACACCTTC
TRBJ2-7,TRBV30,once,TRBD1,CACLDRGFGEQYF,TGTGCCTGTCTGGACAGGGGGTTTGGCGAGCAGTACTTC
TRBJ1-1,TRBV3-1/TRBV3-2,NA,TRBD1,CASSPKGQGATEAFF,TGTGCCAGCAGCCCAAAAGGACAGGGCGCCACTGAAGCTTTCTTT
TRBJ2-2,TRBV6-5,NA,NA,CASFGADTGELFF,TGTGCCAGCTTCGGCGCGGATACCGGGGAGCTGTTTTTT
TRBJ2-5,TRBV18,NA,NA,CASSPRRGRQETQYF,TGTGCCAGCTCACCACGCAGGGGAAGGCAAGAGACCCAGTACTTC
TRBJ2-3,TRBV6-5,NA,NA,CASRQSVGTDTQYF,TGTGCCAGCAGGCAGAGCGTTGGCACAGATACGCAGTATTTT
TRBJ1-3,TRBV9,NA,NA,CASSGFSGNTIYF,TGTGCCAGCTCAGGGTTCTCTGGAAACACCATATATTTT
TRBJ1-2,TRBV27,once,NA,CASRGTFGYTF,TGTGCCAGCAGGGGGACATTCGGCTACACCTTC
TRBJ1-1,TRBV11-2,NA,TRBD1,CASSRGLGQGATEAFF,TGTGCCAGCAGCCGAGGTCTGGGACAGGGGGCCACCGAAGCTTTCTTT
TRBJ1-1,TRBV12-5,NA,NA,CASGFGQENTEAFF,TGTGCTAGTGGTTTCGGACAAGAGAACACTGAAGCTTTCTTT
TRBJ2-3,TRBV9,NA,TRBD2,CASSVRAGGTDTQYF,TGTGCCAGCAGCGTCCGAGCGGGGGGCACAGATACGCAGTATTTT
TRBJ2-5,TRBV4-1,NA,NA,CASSQVLASSETQYF,TGCGCCAGCAGCCAAGTATTGGCTAGCTCAGAGACCCAGTACTTC
TRBJ1-2,TRBV9,NA,NA,CASTSGQFRGYTF,TGTGCCAGTACGTCTGGACAGTTCCGAGGCTACACCTTC
TRBJ2-2,TRBV30,NA,TRBD2,CAWSVLRGGAGELFF,TGTGCCTGGAGTGTACTTCGCGGGGGGGCCGGGGAGCTGTTTTTT
TRBJ2-1,TRBV6-2/TRBV6-3,NA,TRBD2,CASSYSIGGGAAEQFF,TGTGCCAGCAGTTACTCGATTGGCGGGGGGGCGGCTGAGCAGTTCTTC
TRBJ1-4,TRBV9,NA,TRBD1,CASSRGTGVGSVEKLFF,TGTGCCAGCAGCAGGGGGACAGGTGTGGGTTCCGTTGAAAAACTGTTTTTT
TRBJ2-3,TRBV18,NA,TRBD1,CASSPRQGAGDTQYF,TGTGCCAGCTCACCACGGCAGGGGGCTGGAGATACGCAGTATTTT
TRBJ2-1,TRBV5-1,NA,TRBD2,CASSFSGGARDEQFF,TGCGCCAGCTCCTTCTCCGGGGGGGCCCGAGATGAGCAGTTCTTC
TRBJ1-2,TRBV2,NA,TRBD1,CASSEARDRLGYGYTF,TGTGCCAGCAGTGAAGCTCGGGACAGGCTGGGCTATGGCTACACCTTC
TRBJ1-4,TRBV7-9,NA,TRBD1,CASSWDRGNEKLFF,TGTGCCAGCAGTTGGGACAGGGGAAATGAAAAACTGTTTTTT
TRBJ2-3,TRBV7-9,NA,TRBD1,CASSFLRQGWDTQYF,TGTGCCAGCAGCTTCCTGCGACAGGGTTGGGATACGCAGTATTTT
TRBJ2-3,TRBV2,once,TRBD2,CASSEVRWQALAGNRTDTQYF,TGTGCCAGCAGTGAAGTCCGGTGGCAGGCCTTAGCGGGGAACCGCACAGATACGCAGTATTTT
TRBJ1-1,TRBV9,NA,NA,CASGRTILDTEAFF,TGTGCCAGCGGCCGGACTATTTTGGACACTGAAGCTTTCTTT
TRBJ1-2,TRBV18,NA,TRBD1,CASSPLDSGGYYGYTF,TGTGCCAGCTCACCACTAGACTCAGGGGGATACTATGGCTACACCTTC
TRBJ2-1,TRBV19,NA,NA,CASTRGSSSYNEQFF,TGTGCCAGTACAAGGGGATCTAGCTCCTACAATGAGCAGTTCTTC
TRBJ2-7,TRBV6-2/TRBV6-3,few,TRBD2,CASSQGLAATKYEQYF,TGTGCCAGCAGCCAGGGACTAGCGGCGACCAAGTACGAGCAGTACTTC
TRBJ2-3,TRBV30,NA,TRBD2,CAWNNAGGLTDTQYF,TGTGCCTGGAATAACGCGGGGGGGCTTACAGATACGCAGTATTTT
TRBJ1-3,TRBV3-1/TRBV3-2,NA,TRBD1,CASSQEQGATSGNTIYF,TGTGCCAGCAGCCAAGAACAGGGGGCTACCTCTGGAAACACCATATATTTT
TRBJ2-1,TRBV6-5,NA,TRBD2,CASSQLAGGMDEQFF,TGTGCCAGCAGTCAACTAGCGGGGGGTATGGATGAGCAGTTCTTC
TRBJ1-1,TRBV29-1,few,NA,CSVSRGNTEAFF,TGCAGCGTTTCCAGGGGAAACACTGAAGCTTTCTTT
TRBJ2-7,TRBV5-1,NA,NA,CASSLAVLTRQGGYEQYF,TGCGCCAGCAGCTTGGCAGTCCTGACCAGACAGGGAGGCTACGAGCAGTACTTC
TRBJ1-5,TRBV27,NA,NA,CASNPPQSVQPQHF,TGTGCCAGCAACCCCCCTCAAAGCGTTCAGCCCCAGCATTTT
TRBJ2-1,TRBV19,once,TRBD1,CASSMTGSSNEQFF,TGTGCCAGTAGTATGACAGGGTCGTCCAATGAGCAGTTCTTC
TRBJ1-5,TRBV18,once,TRBD1,CASSPESGGSNQPQHF,TGTGCCAGCTCACCAGAATCAGGGGGGAGCAATCAGCCCCAGCATTTT
TRBJ2-1,TRBV24-1,NA,TRBD2,CATSASGGYVEQFF,TGTGCCACCAGCGCTAGCGGGGGGTATGTGGAGCAGTTCTTC
TRBJ2-5,TRBV10-3,NA,TRBD2,CAISAPSALGSGGYQETQYF,TGTGCCATCAGTGCTCCCTCCGCCCTGGGTAGCGGGGGTTACCAAGAGACCCAGTACTTC
TRBJ1-2,TRBV12-3/TRBV12-4,NA,NA,CASSRGYGYTF,TGTGCCAGCTCTAGGGGCTATGGCTACACCTTC
TRBJ1-2,TRBV6-5,NA,TRBD1,CASTPTGGNYGYTF,TGTGCCAGCACCCCGACAGGGGGCAACTATGGCTACACCTTC
TRBJ2-3,TRBV2,NA,TRBD2,CASRSGGRTDTQYF,TGTGCCAGCCGTAGCGGGGGACGCACAGATACGCAGTATTTT
TRBJ2-5,TRBV12-3/TRBV12-4,NA,TRBD1,CASSGQGTGTQYF,TGTGCCAGCAGTGGACAGGGGACCGGGACCCAGTACTTC
TRBJ2-1,TRBV25-1,NA,NA,CASSGYLEQFF,TGTGCCAGCAGTGGATACCTTGAGCAGTTCTTC
TRBJ1-3,TRBV10-3,NA,TRBD1,CAISQNAQGASNGNTIYF,TGTGCCATCAGCCAGAACGCACAGGGGGCGAGTAATGGAAACACCATATATTTT